One sample yielded the 27 T cell receptor beta chains listed below, sequenced in a study of monozygotic twins with inflammatory bowel disease. Reanalyzing the 5' RACE reads, TCRdb keeps one entry per CDR3 protein, without DNA. The data show fewer than 550,000 distinct CDR3 sequences, and the top ten clones hold 2.4%. Sequencing input: blood. These receptors came from a human donor with ulcerative colitis or Crohn's disease, or a healthy co-twin of an affected twin (not recorded which).

The chain employs TRBV6-2 or TRBV6-3 and TRBJ2-1; the D call of TRBD2 rests on TCRdb alone, since no DNA is present to check it. The CDR3 consists of 14 residues. Per the germline V gene, CDR1 is MNHEY and CDR2 is SVGEGT. CDR3 region: CASSTLAANNEQFF.

The rearrangement links TRBV18 to TRBJ2-7; checking the TCRdb D call of TRBD1 is not possible without DNA. The CDR3 consists of 17 residues. CDR1 and CDR2 from the germline V gene are KGHSH and LQKENI. CDR3 region: CASSPRGSATGVYEQYF.

The J gene is TRBJ2-5, the V gene TRBV12-3 or TRBV12-4; the D call from TCRdb, TRBD2, cannot be confirmed without DNA. This CDR3 region has 13 residues. The chain's CDR3 is CASSGTSKETQYF.

The chain employs TRBV7-2 and TRBJ2-1; without DNA, the TCRdb call of TRBD2 cannot be checked. The germline gives CDR1 SGHTA, CDR2 FQGNSA. CDR3 length: 15 residues. CDR3 sequence reads: CASSLDSGEYNEQFF.

The CDR3 here is CASSSWDSSYNEQFF. The V and J genes are TRBV6-1 and TRBJ2-1; the D call of TRBD1 rests on TCRdb alone, since no DNA is present to check it. Germline lookup yields CDR1 MNHNS and CDR2 SASEGT. This CDR3 contains 15 residues.

The chain is built from TRBV7-2 and TRBJ2-1; checking the TCRdb D call of TRBD2 is not possible without DNA. The CDR3 totals 15 residues. Germline CDR1 reads SGHTA; CDR2 reads FQGNSA. The CDR3 reads CASTVRRAAYNEQFF.

The V gene is TRBV6-2 or TRBV6-3, the J gene TRBJ2-7; TCRdb's D call of TRBD1 is untestable without DNA. This CDR3 is 13 amino acids long. Germline V gene lookup returns CDR1 MNHEY and CDR2 SVGEGT. The CDR3 is CASGQIREYEQYF.

The chain has TRBV2 and TRBJ2-5; TCRdb indicates TRBD1, and absent DNA this call remains unverified. The CDR3 extends over 16 amino acids. Germline loops: CDR1 SNHLY, CDR2 FYNNEI. CDR3: CASSTPGDRVGETQYF.

The genes are TRBV6-1 and TRBJ2-3; TCRdb lists TRBD1, though no DNA is available to test this call. The CDR3 is made up of 16 amino acids. Germline-derived CDR1 and CDR2 are MNHNS and SASEGT. The CDR3 sequence is CASTLGAGDDTDTQYF.

This chain connects TRBV6-2 or TRBV6-3 to TRBJ2-1; without DNA, the TCRdb call of TRBD2 cannot be checked. Per germline, CDR1 MNHEY and CDR2 SVGEGT. The length of the CDR3 is 15 residues. The CDR3 here is CASSYGSSGINEQFF.

The chain uses TRBV12-3 or TRBV12-4 and TRBJ1-5. CDR3 length: 14 amino acids. This chain's CDR3 is CASSLKGSNQPQHF.

The genes are TRBV25-1 and TRBJ1-6; checking the TCRdb D call of TRBD1 is not possible without DNA. The CDR3 length is 13 residues. Germline CDR1 and CDR2: MGHDK and SYGVNS. CDR3 protein: CASSGRQGSPLHF.

The chain uses TRBV19 and TRBJ1-6; absent DNA, TCRdb's TRBD1 call cannot be checked. CDR1 is LNHDA, CDR2 SQIVND, per germline (reference sequence). The CDR3 runs 15 residues. CDR3 residues: CASRDRKRNNSPLHF. The full variable domain, completed using reference TRBV19 and TRBJ1-6, is DGGITQSPKYLFRKEGQNVTLSCEQNLNHDAMYWYRQDPGQGLRLIYYSQIVNDFQKGDIAEGYSVSREKKESFPLTVTSAQKNPTAFYLCASRDRKRNNSPLHFGNGTRLTVT.

The chain is built from TRBV20-1 and TRBJ2-7; as DNA is missing, the TRBD1 call by TCRdb cannot be tested. The germline gives CDR1 DFQATT, CDR2 SNEGSKA (reference sequence). This CDR3 comprises 13 residues. This chain's CDR3 is CSASQGVPYEQYF.

The V gene is TRBV20-1, the J gene TRBJ2-1; the D gene TCRdb calls, TRBD2, cannot be checked with no DNA. Germline CDR1 DFQATT, CDR2 SNEGSKA (reference sequence). The CDR3 spans 14 residues. The CDR3 sequence: CSARRSGGQYEQFF.

The rearrangement uses TRBV20-1 and TRBJ1-1; the D gene TCRdb calls, TRBD1, cannot be checked with no DNA. From germline, CDR1 is DFQATT and CDR2 SNEGSKA (reference sequence). There are 13 residues in the CDR3. This CDR3 reads CSASKGADTEAFF.

The chain recombines TRBV18 with TRBJ2-1. This CDR3 has 12 amino acids. CDR1 is KGHSH and CDR2 is LQKENI in the germline V gene. The CDR3 protein is CASSPLKDEQFF. Full variable domain (remainder filled in from reference TRBV18 and TRBJ2-1): NAGVMQNPRHLVRRRGQEARLRCSPMKGHSHVYWYRQLPEEGLKFMVYLQKENIIDESGMPKERFSAEFPKEGPSILRIQQVVRGDSAAYFCASSPLKDEQFFGPGTRLTVL.

V usage is TRBV6-6 and J usage is TRBJ1-2; TCRdb's D gene call, TRBD1, goes unchecked for lack of DNA. Germline-derived CDR1 and CDR2 are MNHNY and SVGAGI (reference sequence). The length of the CDR3 is 14 residues. CDR3 residues: CASTTRGPFYGYTF.

The chain has TRBV4-2 and TRBJ2-5; TCRdb designates TRBD1, a call that cannot be tested without DNA. The V gene's germline CDR1 is LGHNA and CDR2 YNFKEQ. The CDR3 runs to 17 residues. This chain's CDR3 is CASSQPHGGGRQETQYF.

The rearrangement links TRBV5-1 to TRBJ2-6. Per the germline V gene, CDR1 is SGHRS and CDR2 is YFSETQ. This CDR3 has 15 residues. This chain's CDR3 is CASSLGSAGANVLTF.

This sequence joins TRBV30 and TRBJ2-7; TCRdb's assignment of TRBD2 cannot be checked, as there is no DNA. This CDR3 spans 15 amino acids. From germline, CDR1 is GTSNPN and CDR2 SVGIG (reference sequence). The CDR3: CAWSIASGYSYEQYF. Using reference TRBV30 and TRBJ2-7 for the parts outside the CDR3, the full variable domain is SQTIHQWPATLVQPVGSPLSLECTVEGTSNPNLYWYRQAAGRGLQLLFYSVGIGQISSEVPQNLSASRPQDRQFILSSKKLLLSDSGFYLCAWSIASGYSYEQYFGPGTRLTVT.

The chain couples TRBV15 to TRBJ2-5; TCRdb lists TRBD2, though no DNA is available to test this call. Germline assignment: CDR1 LNHNV and CDR2 YYDKDF (reference sequence). The CDR3 loop spans 15 amino acids. The CDR3 sequence: CATEMRGGLWETQYF.

This chain connects TRBV7-8 to TRBJ2-3; TCRdb names TRBD2, which stays unverified in the absence of DNA. This CDR3 has 15 amino acids. Looked up from germline, CDR1 is SGHVS and CDR2 is FQNEAQ. CDR3: CASSPRVGSADTQYF.

The chain uses TRBV29-1 and TRBJ2-2; there is no DNA to check the TCRdb D call of TRBD2. In germline, CDR1 is SQVTM, CDR2 ANQGSEA. This CDR3 is built from 14 residues. The CDR3 sequence is CSVGRTANTGELIF.

The chain recombines TRBV20-1 with TRBJ1-2; lacking DNA, the TRBD1 call made by TCRdb goes unchecked. Per germline, CDR1 DFQATT and CDR2 SNEGSKA (reference sequence). CDR3 size: 16 residues. The CDR3 region is CSASPRGRGEGYGYTF.

This rearrangement joins TRBV12-3 or TRBV12-4 to TRBJ1-1; TCRdb returns TRBD1, unconfirmable since there is no DNA. The CDR3 contains 14 residues. This chain's CDR3 is CASSWGGLNTEAFF.

The V gene is TRBV24-1, the J gene TRBJ2-3; TCRdb proposes TRBD1, but this gene call is untestable without DNA. The CDR3 has 17 amino acids. Germline V CDR1 and CDR2: KGHDR, SFDVKD. The CDR3 spells CATSDSSGQDTTDTQYF.